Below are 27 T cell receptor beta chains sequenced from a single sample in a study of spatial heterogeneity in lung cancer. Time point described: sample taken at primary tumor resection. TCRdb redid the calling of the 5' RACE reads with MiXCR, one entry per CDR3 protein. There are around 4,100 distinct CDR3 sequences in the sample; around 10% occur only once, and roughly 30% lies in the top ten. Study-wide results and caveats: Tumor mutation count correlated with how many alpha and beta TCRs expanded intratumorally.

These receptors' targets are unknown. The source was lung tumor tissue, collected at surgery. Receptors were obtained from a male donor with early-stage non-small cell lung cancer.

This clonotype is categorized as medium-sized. For the CDR3, the DNA is TGTGCCATCAGTGGGATAGCGGGGGGGCCGGATCAAGAGACCCAGTACTTC. Translation: CAISGIAGGPDQETQYF. This sequence joins TRBV10-3 and TRBJ2-5; 11 bases fit TRBD2. Germline V gene data show CDR1 as ENHRY and CDR2 as SYGVKD. CDR3 length: 17 amino acids. V was pared by 4 bases and J by 2 bases, with 9 bases of the junction left unmatched.

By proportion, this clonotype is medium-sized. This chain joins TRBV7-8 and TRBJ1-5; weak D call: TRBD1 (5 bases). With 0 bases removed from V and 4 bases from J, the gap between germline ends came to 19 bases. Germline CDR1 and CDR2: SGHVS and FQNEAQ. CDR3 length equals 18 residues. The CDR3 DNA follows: TGTGCCAGCAGCTTAGCGGTCACCCTCCAGGGAGGGAATCAGCCCCAGCATTTT. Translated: CASSLAVTLQGGNQPQHF.

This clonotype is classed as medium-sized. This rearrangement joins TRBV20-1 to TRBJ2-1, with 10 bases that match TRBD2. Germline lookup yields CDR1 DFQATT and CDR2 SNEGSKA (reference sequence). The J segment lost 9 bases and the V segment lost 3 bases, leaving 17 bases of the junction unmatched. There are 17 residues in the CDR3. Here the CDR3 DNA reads TGCAGTGCTAGTCCTTACGGGTCGAGCGGGAGGGCCGGTGAGCAGTTCTTC. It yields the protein CSASPYGSSGRAGEQFF.

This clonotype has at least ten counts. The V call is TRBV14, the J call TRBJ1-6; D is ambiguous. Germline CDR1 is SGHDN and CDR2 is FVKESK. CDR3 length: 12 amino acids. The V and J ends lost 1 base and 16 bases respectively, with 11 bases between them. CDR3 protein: CASSQVSTRLHF. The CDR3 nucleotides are TGTGCCAGCAGCCAAGTATCGACCAGACTCCACTTT.

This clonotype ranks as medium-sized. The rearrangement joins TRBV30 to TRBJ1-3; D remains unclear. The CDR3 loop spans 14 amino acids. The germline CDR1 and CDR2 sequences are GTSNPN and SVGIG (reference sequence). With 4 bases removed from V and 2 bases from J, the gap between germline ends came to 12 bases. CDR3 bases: TGTGCCTGGATGATCGATTCAGCTGGAAACACCATATATTTT. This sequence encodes CAWMIDSAGNTIYF.

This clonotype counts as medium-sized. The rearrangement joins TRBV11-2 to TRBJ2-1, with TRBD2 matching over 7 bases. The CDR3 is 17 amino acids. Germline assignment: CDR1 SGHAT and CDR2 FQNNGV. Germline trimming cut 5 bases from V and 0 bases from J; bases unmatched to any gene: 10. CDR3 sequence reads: CASSRNLAGASYNEQFF. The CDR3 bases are TGTGCCAGCAGCCGGAATCTCGCGGGAGCCTCCTACAATGAGCAGTTCTTC.

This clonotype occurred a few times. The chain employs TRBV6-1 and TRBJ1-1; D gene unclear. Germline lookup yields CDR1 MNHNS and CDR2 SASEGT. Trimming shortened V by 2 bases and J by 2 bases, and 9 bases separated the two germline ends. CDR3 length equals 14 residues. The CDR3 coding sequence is TGTGCCAGCAGTGAATGGGTCGCTAACACTGAAGCTTTCTTT. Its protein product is CASSEWVANTEAFF.

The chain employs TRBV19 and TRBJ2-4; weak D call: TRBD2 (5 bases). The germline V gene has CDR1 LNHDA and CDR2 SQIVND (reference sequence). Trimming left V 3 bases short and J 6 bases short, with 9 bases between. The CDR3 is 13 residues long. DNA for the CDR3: TGTGCCAGTAGTATCAATCGGGGAAACATTCAGTACTTC. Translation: CASSINRGNIQYF.

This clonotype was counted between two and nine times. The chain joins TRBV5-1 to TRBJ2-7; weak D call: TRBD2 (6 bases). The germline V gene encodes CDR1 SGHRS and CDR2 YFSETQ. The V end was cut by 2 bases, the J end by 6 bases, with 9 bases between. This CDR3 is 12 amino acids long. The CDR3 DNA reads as TGCGCCAGCAGCTTCGAGGGAGGCGAGCAGTACTTC. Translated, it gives CASSFEGGEQYF.

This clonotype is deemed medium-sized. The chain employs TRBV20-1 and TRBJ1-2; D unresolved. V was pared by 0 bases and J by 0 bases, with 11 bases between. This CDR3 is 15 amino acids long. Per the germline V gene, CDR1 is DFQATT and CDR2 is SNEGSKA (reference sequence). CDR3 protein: CSARDQPVANYGYTF. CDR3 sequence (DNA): TGCAGTGCTAGAGATCAACCGGTGGCTAACTATGGCTACACCTTC.

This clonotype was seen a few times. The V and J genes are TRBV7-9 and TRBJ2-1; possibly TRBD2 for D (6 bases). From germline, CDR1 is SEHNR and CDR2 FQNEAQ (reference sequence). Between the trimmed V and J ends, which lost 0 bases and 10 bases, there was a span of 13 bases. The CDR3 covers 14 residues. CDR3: CASSLAYLAGEQFF. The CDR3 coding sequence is TGTGCCAGCAGCTTAGCGTATTTGGCGGGAGAGCAGTTCTTC.

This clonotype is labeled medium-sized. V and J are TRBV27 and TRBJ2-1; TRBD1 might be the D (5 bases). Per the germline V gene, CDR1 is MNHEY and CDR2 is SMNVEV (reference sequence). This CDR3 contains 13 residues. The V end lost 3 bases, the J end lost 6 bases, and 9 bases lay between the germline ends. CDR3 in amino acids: CASSFDRFNEQFF. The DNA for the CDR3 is TGTGCCAGCAGTTTCGACAGATTCAATGAGCAGTTCTTC.

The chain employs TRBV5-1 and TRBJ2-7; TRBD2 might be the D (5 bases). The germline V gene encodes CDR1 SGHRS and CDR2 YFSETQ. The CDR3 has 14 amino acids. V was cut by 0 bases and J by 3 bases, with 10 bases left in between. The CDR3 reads CASSLVGSGYEQYF. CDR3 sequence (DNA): TGCGCCAGCAGCTTGGTAGGGAGCGGCTACGAGCAGTACTTC. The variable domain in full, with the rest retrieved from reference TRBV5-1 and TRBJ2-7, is KAGVTQTPRYLIKTRGQQVTLSCSPISGHRSVSWYQQTPGQGLQFLFEYFSETQRNKGNFPGRFSGRQFSNSRSEMNVSTLELGDSALYLCASSLVGSGYEQYFGPGTRLTVT.

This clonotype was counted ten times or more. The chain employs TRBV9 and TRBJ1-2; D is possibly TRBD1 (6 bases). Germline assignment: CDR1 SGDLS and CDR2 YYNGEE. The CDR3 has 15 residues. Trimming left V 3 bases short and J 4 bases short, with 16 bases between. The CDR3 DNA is TGTGCCAGCAGCGCTGGGTCCCAGGGGAGCTATGGCTACACCTTC. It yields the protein CASSAGSQGSYGYTF.

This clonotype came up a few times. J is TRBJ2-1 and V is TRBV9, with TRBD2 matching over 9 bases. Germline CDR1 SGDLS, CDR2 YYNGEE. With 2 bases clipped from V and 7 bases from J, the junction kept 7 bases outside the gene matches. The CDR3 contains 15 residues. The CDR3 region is CASSVSSGSGNEQFF. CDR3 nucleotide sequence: TGTGCCAGCAGCGTCAGTAGCGGGAGTGGGAATGAGCAGTTCTTC.

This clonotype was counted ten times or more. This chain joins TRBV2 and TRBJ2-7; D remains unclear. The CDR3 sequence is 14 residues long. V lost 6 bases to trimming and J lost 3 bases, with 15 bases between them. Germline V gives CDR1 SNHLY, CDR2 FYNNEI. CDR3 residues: CASSPRPYSYEQYF. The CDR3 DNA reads TGTGCCAGCAGCCCTCGCCCATATAGCTACGAGCAGTACTTC.

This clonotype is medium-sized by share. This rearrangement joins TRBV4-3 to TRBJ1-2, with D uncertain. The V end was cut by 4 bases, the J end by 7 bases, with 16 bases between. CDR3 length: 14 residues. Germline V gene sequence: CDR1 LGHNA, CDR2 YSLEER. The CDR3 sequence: CASSPGNLPGGYTF. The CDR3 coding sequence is TGCGCCAGCAGCCCCGGGAACTTGCCGGGTGGCTACACCTTC.

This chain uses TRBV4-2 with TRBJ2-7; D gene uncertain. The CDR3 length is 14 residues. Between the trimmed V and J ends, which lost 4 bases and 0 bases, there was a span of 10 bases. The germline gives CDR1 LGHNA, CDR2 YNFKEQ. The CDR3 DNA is TGTGCCAGCAGCCTGTTTGGAATCTCCTACGAGCAGTACTTC. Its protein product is CASSLFGISYEQYF.

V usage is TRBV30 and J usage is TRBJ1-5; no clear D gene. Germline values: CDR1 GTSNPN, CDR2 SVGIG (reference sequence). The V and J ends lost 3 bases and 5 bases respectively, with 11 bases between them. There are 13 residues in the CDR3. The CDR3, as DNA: TGTGCCTGGAGCGCACGGGTGGATCAGCCCCAGCATTTT. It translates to CAWSARVDQPQHF.

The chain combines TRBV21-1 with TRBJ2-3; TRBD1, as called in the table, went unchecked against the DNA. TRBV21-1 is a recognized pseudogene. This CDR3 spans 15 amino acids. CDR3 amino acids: CASSKVTRYPDTQYF. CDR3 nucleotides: TGTGCCAGCAGCAAAGTCACCCGGTACCCAGATACGCAGTATTTT.

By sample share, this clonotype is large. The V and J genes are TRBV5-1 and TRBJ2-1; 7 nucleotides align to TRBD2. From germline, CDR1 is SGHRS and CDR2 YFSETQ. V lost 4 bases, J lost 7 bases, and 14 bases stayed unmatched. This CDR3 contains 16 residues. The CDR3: CASSPLSDGRPNEQFF. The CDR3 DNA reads TGCGCCAGCAGCCCACTTAGTGACGGGAGGCCTAATGAGCAGTTCTTC. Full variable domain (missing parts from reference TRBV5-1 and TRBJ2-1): KAGVTQTPRYLIKTRGQQVTLSCSPISGHRSVSWYQQTPGQGLQFLFEYFSETQRNKGNFPGRFSGRQFSNSRSEMNVSTLELGDSALYLCASSPLSDGRPNEQFFGPGTRLTVL.

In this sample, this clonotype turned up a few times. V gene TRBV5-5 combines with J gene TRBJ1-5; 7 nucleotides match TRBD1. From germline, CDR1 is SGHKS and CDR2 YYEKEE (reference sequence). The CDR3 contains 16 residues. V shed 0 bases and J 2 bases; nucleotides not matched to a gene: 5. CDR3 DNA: TGTGCCAGCAGCTTGGCCACTACAGGGGGCAATCAGCCCCAGCATTTT. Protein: CASSLATTGGNQPQHF. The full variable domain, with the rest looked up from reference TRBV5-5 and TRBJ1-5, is DAGVTQSPTHLIKTRGQQVTLRCSPISGHKSVSWYQQVLGQGPQFIFQYYEKEERGRGNFPDRFSARQFPNYSSELNVNALLLGDSALYLCASSLATTGGNQPQHFGDGTRLSIL.

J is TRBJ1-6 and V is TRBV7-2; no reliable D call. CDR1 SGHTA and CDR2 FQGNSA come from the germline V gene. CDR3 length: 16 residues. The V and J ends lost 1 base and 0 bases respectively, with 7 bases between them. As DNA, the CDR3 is TGTGCCAGCAGCTTAGATCCTAGCTCCTATAATTCACCCCTCCACTTT. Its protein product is CASSLDPSSYNSPLHF.

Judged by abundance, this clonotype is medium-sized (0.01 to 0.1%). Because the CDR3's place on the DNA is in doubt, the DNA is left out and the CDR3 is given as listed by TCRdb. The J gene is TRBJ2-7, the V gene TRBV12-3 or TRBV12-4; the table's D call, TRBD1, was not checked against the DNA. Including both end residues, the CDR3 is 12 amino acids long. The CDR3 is CASSFLAGEQYF.

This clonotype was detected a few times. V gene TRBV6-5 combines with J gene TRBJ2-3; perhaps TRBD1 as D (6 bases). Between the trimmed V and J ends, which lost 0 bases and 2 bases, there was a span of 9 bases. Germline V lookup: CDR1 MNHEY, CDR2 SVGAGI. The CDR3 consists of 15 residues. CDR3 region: CASSYSRGYTDTQYF. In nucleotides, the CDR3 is TGTGCCAGCAGTTACTCGAGGGGGTACACAGATACGCAGTATTTT.

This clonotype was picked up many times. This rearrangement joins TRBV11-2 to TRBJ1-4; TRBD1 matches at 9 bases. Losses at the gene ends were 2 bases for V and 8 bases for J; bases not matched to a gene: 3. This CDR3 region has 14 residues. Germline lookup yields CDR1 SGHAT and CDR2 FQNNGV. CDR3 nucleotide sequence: TGTGCCAGCAGCTTATGGACAGGGGAGGAAAAACTGTTTTTT. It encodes CASSLWTGEEKLFF.

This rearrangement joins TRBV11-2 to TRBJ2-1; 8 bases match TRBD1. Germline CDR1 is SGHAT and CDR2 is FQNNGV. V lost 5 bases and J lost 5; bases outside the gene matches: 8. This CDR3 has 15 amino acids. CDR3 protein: CASSIGQGTHNEQFF. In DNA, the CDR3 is TGTGCCAGCAGCATCGGACAGGGTACTCACAATGAGCAGTTCTTC.